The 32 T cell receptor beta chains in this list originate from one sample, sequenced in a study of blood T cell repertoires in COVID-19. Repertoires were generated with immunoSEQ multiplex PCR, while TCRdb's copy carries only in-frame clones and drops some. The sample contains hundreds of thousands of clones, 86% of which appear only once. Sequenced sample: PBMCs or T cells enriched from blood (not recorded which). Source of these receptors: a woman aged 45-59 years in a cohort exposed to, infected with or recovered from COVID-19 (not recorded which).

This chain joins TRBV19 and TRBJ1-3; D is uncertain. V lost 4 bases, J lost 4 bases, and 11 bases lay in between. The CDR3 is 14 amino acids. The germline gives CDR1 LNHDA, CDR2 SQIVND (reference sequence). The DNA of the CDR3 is TGTGCCAGTAGTACCCCCCGGAGGGGAAACACCATATATTTT. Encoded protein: CASSTPRRGNTIYF. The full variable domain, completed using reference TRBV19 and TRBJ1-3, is DGGITQSPKYLFRKEGQNVTLSCEQNLNHDAMYWYRQDPGQGLRLIYYSQIVNDFQKGDIAEGYSVSREKKESFPLTVTSAQKNPTAFYLCASSTPRRGNTIYFGEGSWLTVV.

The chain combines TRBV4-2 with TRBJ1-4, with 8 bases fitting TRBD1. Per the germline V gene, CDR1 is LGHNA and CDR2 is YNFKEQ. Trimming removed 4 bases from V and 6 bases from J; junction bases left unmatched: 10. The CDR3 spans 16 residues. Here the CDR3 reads CASSPPSNRGDEKLFF. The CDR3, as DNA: TGTGCCAGCAGCCCTCCATCTAACAGGGGGGATGAAAAACTGTTTTTT.

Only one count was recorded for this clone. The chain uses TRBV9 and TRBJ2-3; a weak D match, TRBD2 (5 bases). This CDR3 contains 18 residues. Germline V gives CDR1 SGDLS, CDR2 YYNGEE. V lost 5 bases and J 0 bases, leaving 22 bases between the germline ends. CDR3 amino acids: CASSSRGVMYTSTDTQYF. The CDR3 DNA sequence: TGTGCCAGCAGTTCCCGGGGAGTTATGTATACTAGCACAGATACGCAGTATTTT. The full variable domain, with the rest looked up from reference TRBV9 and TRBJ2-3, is DSGVTQTPKHLITATGQRVTLRCSPRSGDLSVYWYQQSLDQGLQFLIQYYNGEERAKGNILERFSAQQFPDLHSELNLSSLELGDSALYFCASSSRGVMYTSTDTQYFGPGTRLTVL.

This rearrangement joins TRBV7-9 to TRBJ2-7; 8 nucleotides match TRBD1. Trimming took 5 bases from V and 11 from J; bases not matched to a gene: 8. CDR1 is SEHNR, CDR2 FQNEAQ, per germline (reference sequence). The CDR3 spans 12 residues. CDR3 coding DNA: TGTGCCAGCAGCAAAGCGGACAGGGAGAAGTACTTC. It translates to CASSKADREKYF.

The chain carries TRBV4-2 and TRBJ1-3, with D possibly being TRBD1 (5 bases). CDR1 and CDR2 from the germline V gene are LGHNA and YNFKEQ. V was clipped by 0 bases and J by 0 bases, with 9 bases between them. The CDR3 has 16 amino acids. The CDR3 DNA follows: TGTGCCAGCAGCCAAGATCTGACAGCCTCTGGAAACACCATATATTTT. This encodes CASSQDLTASGNTIYF.

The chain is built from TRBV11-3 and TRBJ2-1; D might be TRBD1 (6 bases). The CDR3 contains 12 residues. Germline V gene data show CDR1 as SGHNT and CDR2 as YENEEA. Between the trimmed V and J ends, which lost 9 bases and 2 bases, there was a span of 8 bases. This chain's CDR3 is CARGAPYNEQFF. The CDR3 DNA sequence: TGTGCCAGGGGGGCCCCCTACAATGAGCAGTTCTTC.

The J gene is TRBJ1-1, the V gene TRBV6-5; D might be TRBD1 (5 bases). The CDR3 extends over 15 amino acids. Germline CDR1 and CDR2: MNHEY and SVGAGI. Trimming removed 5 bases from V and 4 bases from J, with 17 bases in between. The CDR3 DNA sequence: TGTGCCAGCAGTACCCGGGGGGGGACCAGCACTGAAGCTTTCTTT. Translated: CASSTRGGTSTEAFF.

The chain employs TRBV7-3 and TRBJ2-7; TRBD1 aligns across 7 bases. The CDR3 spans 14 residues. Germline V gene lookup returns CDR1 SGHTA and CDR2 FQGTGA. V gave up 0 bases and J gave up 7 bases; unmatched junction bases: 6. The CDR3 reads CASSLTRDRGEQYF. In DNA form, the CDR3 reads TGTGCCAGCAGCTTAACCCGGGACAGAGGAGAGCAGTACTTC. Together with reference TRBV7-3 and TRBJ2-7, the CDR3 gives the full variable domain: GAGVSQTPSNKVTEKGKYVELRCDPISGHTALYWYRQSLGQGPEFLIYFQGTGAADDSGLPNDRFFAVRPEGSVSTLKIQRTERGDSAVYLCASSLTRDRGEQYFGPGTRLTVT.

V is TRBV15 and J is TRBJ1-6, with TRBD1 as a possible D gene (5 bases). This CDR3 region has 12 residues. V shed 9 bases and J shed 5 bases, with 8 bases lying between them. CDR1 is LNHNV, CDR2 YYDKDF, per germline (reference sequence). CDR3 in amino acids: CATEGHNSPLHF. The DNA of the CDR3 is TGTGCCACGGAGGGGCATAATTCACCCCTCCACTTT.

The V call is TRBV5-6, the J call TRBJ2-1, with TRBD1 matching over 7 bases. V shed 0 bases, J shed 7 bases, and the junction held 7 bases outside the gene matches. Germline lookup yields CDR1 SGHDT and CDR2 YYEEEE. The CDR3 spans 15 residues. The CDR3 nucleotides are TGTGCCAGCAGCTTGGTAGGACAGGACTCAAATGAGCAGTTCTTC. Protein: CASSLVGQDSNEQFF.

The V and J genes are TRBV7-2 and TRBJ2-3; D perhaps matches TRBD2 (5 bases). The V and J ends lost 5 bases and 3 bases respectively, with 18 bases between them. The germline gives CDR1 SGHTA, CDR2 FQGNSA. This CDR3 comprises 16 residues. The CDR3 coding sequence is TGTGCCAGCAGCCTCTCGTACGGGGTGGGAACAGATACGCAGTATTTT. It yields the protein CASSLSYGVGTDTQYF.

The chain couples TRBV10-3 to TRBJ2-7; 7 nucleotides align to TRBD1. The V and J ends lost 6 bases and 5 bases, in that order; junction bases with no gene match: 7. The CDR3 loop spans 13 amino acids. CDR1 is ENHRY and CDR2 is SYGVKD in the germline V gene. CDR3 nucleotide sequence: TGTGCCATCAGAGACGGACAGGCCGACGAGCAGTACTTC. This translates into CAIRDGQADEQYF.

The CDR3 loop reads CAGGKDSGFYDTGELFF. In nucleotides, the CDR3 is TGTGCCGGAGGGAAGGATAGCGGGTTCTATGACACCGGGGAGCTGTTTTTT. The chain joins TRBV30 to TRBJ2-2; 7 nucleotides match TRBD2. The V gene's germline CDR1 is GTSNPN and CDR2 SVGIG (reference sequence). V was clipped by 8 bases and J by 3 bases; unmatched bases: 18. The CDR3 consists of 17 residues.

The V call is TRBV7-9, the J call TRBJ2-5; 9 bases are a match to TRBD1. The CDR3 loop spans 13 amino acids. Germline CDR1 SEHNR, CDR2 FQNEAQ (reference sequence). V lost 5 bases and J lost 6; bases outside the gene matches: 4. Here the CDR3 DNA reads TGTGCCAGCAGCATTGGACAGGGGCAGACCCAGTACTTC. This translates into CASSIGQGQTQYF.

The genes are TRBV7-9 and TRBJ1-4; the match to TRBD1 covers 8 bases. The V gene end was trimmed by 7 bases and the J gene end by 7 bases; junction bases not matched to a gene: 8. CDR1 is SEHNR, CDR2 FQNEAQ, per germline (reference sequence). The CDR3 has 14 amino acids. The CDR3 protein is CASTLTGVGEKLFF. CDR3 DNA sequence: TGTGCCAGCACCTTGACAGGGGTTGGTGAAAAACTGTTTTTT.

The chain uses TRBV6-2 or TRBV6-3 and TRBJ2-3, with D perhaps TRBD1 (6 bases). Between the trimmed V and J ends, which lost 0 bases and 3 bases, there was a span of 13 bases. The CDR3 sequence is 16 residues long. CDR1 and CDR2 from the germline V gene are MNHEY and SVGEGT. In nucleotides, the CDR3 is TGTGCCAGCAGTTACTCGTCGGGCAGGGGAACAGATACGCAGTATTTT. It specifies CASSYSSGRGTDTQYF.

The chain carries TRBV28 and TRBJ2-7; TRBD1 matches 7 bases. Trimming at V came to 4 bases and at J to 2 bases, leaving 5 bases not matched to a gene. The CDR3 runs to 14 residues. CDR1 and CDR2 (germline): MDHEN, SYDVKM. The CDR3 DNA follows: TGTGCCAGCAGTTCCGGGACAGTTACCTACGAGCAGTACTTC. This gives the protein CASSSGTVTYEQYF.

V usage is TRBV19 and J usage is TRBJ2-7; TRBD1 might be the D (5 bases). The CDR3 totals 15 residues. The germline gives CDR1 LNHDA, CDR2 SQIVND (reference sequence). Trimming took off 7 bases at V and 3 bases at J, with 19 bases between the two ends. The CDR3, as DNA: TGTGCCAGTACTGATAGGACAAATAAGATCTACGAGCAGTACTTC. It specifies CASTDRTNKIYEQYF.

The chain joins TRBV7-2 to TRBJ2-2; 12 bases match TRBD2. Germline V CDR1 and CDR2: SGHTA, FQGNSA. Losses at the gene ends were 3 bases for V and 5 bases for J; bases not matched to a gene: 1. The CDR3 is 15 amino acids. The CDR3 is CASSFTSGGTGELFF. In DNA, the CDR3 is TGTGCCAGCAGCTTTACTAGCGGGGGGACCGGGGAGCTGTTTTTT.

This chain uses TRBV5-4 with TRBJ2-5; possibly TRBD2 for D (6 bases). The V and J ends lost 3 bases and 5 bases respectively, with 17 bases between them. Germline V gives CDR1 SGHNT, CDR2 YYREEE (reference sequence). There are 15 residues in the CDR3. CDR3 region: CASSSVAVGGETQYF. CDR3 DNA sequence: TGTGCCAGCAGCTCCGTAGCGGTTGGTGGGGAGACCCAGTACTTC. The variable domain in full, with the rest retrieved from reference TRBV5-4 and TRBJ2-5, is ETGVTQSPTHLIKTRGQQVTLRCSSQSGHNTVSWYQQALGQGPQFIFQYYREEENGRGNFPPRFSGLQFPNYSSELNVNALELDDSALYLCASSSVAVGGETQYFGPGTRLLVL.

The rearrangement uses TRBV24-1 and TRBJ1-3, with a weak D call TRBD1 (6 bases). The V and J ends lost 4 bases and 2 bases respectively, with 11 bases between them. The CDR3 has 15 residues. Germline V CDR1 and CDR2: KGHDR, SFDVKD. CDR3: CATSDPRGPGNTIYF. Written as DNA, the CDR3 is TGTGCCACCAGTGACCCCAGGGGACCTGGAAACACCATATATTTT.

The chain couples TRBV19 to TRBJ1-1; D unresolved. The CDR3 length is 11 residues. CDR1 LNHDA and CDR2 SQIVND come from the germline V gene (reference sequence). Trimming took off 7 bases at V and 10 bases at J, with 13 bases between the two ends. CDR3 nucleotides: TGTGCCAGTAAATCGGTTTACGGAGCTTTCTTT. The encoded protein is CASKSVYGAFF.

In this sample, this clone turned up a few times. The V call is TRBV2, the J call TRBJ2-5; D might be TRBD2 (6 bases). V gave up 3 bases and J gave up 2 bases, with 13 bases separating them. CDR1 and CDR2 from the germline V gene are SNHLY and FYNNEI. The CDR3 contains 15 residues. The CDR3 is CASSEQGGGQETQYF. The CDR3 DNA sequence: TGTGCCAGCAGTGAGCAGGGAGGAGGGCAAGAGACCCAGTACTTC.

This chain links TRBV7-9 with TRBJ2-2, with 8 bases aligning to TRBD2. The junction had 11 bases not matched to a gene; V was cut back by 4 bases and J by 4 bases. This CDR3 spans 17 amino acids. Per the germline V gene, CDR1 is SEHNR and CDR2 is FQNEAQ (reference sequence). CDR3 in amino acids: CASSYSGLAHGTGELFF. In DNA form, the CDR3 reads TGTGCCAGCAGCTACTCCGGACTAGCCCATGGCACCGGGGAGCTGTTTTTT.

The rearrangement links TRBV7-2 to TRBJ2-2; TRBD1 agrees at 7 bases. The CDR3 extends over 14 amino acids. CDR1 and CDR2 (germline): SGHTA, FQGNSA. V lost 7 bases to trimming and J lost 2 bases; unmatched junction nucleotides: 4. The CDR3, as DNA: TGTGCCAGCATCTACAGGGGTAACACCGGGGAGCTGTTTTTT. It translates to CASIYRGNTGELFF.

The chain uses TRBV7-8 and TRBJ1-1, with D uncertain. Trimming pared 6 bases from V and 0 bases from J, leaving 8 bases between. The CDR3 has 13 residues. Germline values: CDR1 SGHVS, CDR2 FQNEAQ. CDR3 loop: CASSRDLNTEAFF. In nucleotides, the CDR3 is TGTGCCAGCAGTCGAGACTTGAACACTGAAGCTTTCTTT.

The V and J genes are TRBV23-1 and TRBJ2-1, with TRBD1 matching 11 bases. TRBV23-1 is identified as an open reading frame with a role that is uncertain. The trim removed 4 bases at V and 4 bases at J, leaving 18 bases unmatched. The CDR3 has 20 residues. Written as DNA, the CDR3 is TGCGCCAGCAGTCCACCGGGACAGGGGGTTCTCAGGCTATTTTACAATGAGCAGTTCTTC. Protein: CASSPPGQGVLRLFYNEQFF.

The CDR3 loop reads CASSDGRHGYTF. CDR3 DNA: TGTGCCAGCAGTGACGGGAGGCATGGCTACACCTTC. V gene TRBV6-4 combines with J gene TRBJ1-2; D unresolved. The CDR3 is 12 amino acids. V shed 2 bases and J shed 6 bases, with 7 bases lying between them. CDR1 is MRHNA and CDR2 is SNTAGT in the germline V gene.

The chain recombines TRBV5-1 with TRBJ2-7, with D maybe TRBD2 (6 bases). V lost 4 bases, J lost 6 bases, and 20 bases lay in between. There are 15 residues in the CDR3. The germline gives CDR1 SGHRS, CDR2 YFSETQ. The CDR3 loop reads CASSQTSGLRSEQYF. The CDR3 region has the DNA TGCGCCAGCAGCCAGACCAGCGGGCTGCGCAGCGAGCAGTACTTC. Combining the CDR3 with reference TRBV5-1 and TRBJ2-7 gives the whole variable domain KAGVTQTPRYLIKTRGQQVTLSCSPISGHRSVSWYQQTPGQGLQFLFEYFSETQRNKGNFPGRFSGRQFSNSRSEMNVSTLELGDSALYLCASSQTSGLRSEQYFGPGTRLTVT.

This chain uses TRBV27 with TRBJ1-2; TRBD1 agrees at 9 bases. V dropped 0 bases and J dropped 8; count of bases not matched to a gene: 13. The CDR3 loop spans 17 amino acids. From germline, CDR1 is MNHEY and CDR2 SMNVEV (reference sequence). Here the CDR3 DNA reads TGTGCCAGCAGTTTATCAAATCAACCGGGACAGGGCTGGGGCTACACCTTC. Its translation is CASSLSNQPGQGWGYTF.

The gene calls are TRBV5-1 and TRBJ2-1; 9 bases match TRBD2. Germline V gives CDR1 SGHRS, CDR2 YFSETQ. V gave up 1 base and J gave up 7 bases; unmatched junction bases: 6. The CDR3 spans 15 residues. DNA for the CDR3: TGCGCCAGCAGCTTGCGCGGGGGGGCCTGGAATGAGCAGTTCTTC. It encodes CASSLRGGAWNEQFF. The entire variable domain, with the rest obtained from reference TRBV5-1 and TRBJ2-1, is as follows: KAGVTQTPRYLIKTRGQQVTLSCSPISGHRSVSWYQQTPGQGLQFLFEYFSETQRNKGNFPGRFSGRQFSNSRSEMNVSTLELGDSALYLCASSLRGGAWNEQFFGPGTRLTVL.

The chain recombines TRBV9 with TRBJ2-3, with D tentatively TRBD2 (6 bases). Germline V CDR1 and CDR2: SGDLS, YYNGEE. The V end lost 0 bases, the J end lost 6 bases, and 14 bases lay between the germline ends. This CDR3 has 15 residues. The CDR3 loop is CASSVDLSGGDTQYF. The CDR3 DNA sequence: TGTGCCAGCAGCGTAGACCTCTCCGGGGGTGATACGCAGTATTTT.